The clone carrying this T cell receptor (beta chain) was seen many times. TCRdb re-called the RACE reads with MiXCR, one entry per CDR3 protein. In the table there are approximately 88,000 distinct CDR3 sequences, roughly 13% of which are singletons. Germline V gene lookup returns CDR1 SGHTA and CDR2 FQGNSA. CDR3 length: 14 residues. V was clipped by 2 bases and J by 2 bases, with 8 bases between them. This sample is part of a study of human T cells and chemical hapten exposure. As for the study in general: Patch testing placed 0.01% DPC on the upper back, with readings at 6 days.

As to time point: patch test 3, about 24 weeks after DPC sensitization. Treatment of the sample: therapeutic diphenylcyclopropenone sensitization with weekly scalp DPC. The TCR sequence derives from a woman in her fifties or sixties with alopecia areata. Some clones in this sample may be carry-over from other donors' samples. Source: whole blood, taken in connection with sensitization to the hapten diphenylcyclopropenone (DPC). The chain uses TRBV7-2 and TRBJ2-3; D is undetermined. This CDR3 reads CASSLISVTDTQYF. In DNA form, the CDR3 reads TGTGCCAGCAGCTTAATCAGCGTCACAGATACGCAGTATTTT.